Listed below are T cell receptor beta chains from one sample, sequenced in a study of blood T cell repertoires in COVID-19. Clones were sequenced by immunoSEQ multiplex PCR, and TCRdb holds only the in-frame ones, with some missing. The table records around 20,000 clones, around nine tenths of them present only once. Sequencing was done on a sample of peripheral blood. These receptors originate from a human donor in a cohort sampled during active COVID-19. The donor label of this sample is uncertain. The CDR3 runs from the conserved cysteine through the conserved F or W. D genes are given only for firm matches. The size entry is marked missing in some rows and otherwise reads once, few, many or a size class.

TRBD2,-,TRBJ2-1,TRBV19,16,CASSLRIAGRLREQFF,TGTGCCAGTAGTCTTCGGATAGCGGGAAGACTACGTGAGCAGTTCTTC
TRBD2,-,TRBJ2-5,TRBV5-1,15,CVSMTSGSGQETQYF,TGCGTCAGCATGACTAGCGGGAGTGGGCAAGAGACCCAGTACTTC
TRBD2,once,TRBJ2-5,TRBV5-1,18,CASSVLLAAAGGQETQYF,TGCGCCAGCAGCGTACTCCTAGCGGCGGCGGGAGGCCAAGAGACCCAGTACTTC
TRBD1,few,TRBJ2-7,TRBV12-3/TRBV12-4,12,CASSLDRGEQYF,TGTGCCAGCAGTTTAGACAGGGGTGAGCAGTACTTC
TRBD2,-,TRBJ2-7,TRBV20-1,12,CSASSSGYEQYF,TGCAGTGCTAGTTCTAGCGGCTACGAGCAGTACTTC
TRBD1,-,TRBJ1-5,TRBV28,14,CASTSGQGYLPQHF,TGTGCCAGCACATCGGGACAGGGGTATCTGCCCCAGCATTTT
TRBD2,-,TRBJ2-5,TRBV3-1/TRBV3-2,16,CASSRPSGSGEETQYF,TGTGCCAGCAGCCGACCTAGCGGGAGTGGTGAAGAGACCCAGTACTTC
-,-,TRBJ1-6,TRBV3-1/TRBV3-2,14,CASSPYRERSPLHF,TGTGCCAGCAGCCCCTACCGCGAACGATCACCCCTCCACTTT
TRBD2,-,TRBJ2-7,TRBV6-2/TRBV6-3,15,CASSYSATSEIEQYF,TGTGCCAGCAGTTACTCGGCGACTAGCGAGATCGAGCAGTACTTC
TRBD1,-,TRBJ1-4,TRBV2,14,CASSEDRGNEKLFF,TGTGCCAGCAGCGAAGACAGGGGAAATGAAAAACTGTTTTTT
TRBD1,-,TRBJ2-2,TRBV19,14,CASRRDRDTGELFF,TGTGCCAGTAGAAGGGACAGGGACACCGGGGAGCTGTTTTTT
-,-,TRBJ1-4,TRBV5-1,14,CASSFLGHNEKLFF,TGCGCCAGCAGCTTCCTGGGCCACAATGAAAAACTGTTTTTT
-,-,TRBJ1-1,TRBV5-1,15,CASSPTSGRWAEAFF,TGCGCCAGCAGCCCCACCAGCGGACGGTGGGCTGAAGCTTTCTTT
TRBD2,-,TRBJ2-1,TRBV27,15,CASRTSGSSYNEQFF,TGTGCCAGCAGGACTAGCGGGAGCTCCTACAATGAGCAGTTCTTC
-,-,TRBJ2-7,TRBV12-3/TRBV12-4,13,CASSRDSSYEQYF,TGTGCCAGCAGTCGTGATAGCTCCTACGAGCAGTACTTC
TRBD2,-,TRBJ2-1,TRBV19,17,CASRRLAGTTGHNEQFF,TGTGCCAGTAGGCGGCTAGCGGGTACAACCGGTCACAATGAGCAGTTCTTC
TRBD1,-,TRBJ2-1,TRBV11-2,16,CASSSYRRQGAGEQFF,TGTGCCAGCAGCTCCTACCGGCGACAGGGGGCAGGTGAGCAGTTCTTC
-,few,TRBJ2-3,TRBV28,17,CASSRGYGAASTDTQYF,TGTGCCAGCAGTAGGGGCTACGGCGCAGCTAGCACAGATACGCAGTATTTT
TRBD2,-,TRBJ2-1,TRBV5-1,17,CASRGAGGPIPYNEQFF,TGCGCCAGCAGGGGGGCGGGAGGGCCGATCCCCTACAATGAGCAGTTCTTC
-,-,TRBJ2-1,TRBV10-1,14,CASSEAQRVNEQFF,TGCGCCAGCAGTGAGGCCCAGCGGGTTAATGAGCAGTTCTTC
TRBD1,few,TRBJ2-6,TRBV5-4,19,CASSTGQGIFRAGANVLTF,TGTGCCAGCAGCACTGGACAGGGTATTTTTCGGGCTGGGGCCAACGTCCTGACTTTC
TRBD2,-,TRBJ2-3,TRBV5-1,19,CASSLRQGELAGYTDTQYF,TGCGCCAGCAGCCTTCGACAGGGAGAACTAGCGGGTTACACAGATACGCAGTATTTT
-,few,TRBJ2-1,TRBV2,12,CAGETGSNEQFF,TGTGCCGGTGAGACAGGTAGCAATGAGCAGTTCTTC
TRBD2,-,TRBJ2-1,TRBV7-9,12,CASSWGGNEQFF,TGTGCCAGCAGCTGGGGAGGGAATGAGCAGTTCTTC
-,-,TRBJ2-3,TRBV10-2,15,CASGTPSDLTDTQYF,TGCGCCAGCGGTACCCCTAGCGACCTCACAGATACGCAGTATTTT
TRBD1,-,TRBJ1-4,TRBV15,14,CATSLRQGFVKLFF,TGTGCCACCAGCTTACGACAGGGTTTTGTAAAACTGTTTTTT
-,-,TRBJ1-5,TRBV19,15,CASSLGWGPDQPQHF,TGTGCCAGTAGCCTTGGTTGGGGGCCGGATCAGCCCCAGCATTTT
-,-,TRBJ2-2,TRBV19,14,CASTAGVEGGELFF,TGTGCCAGTACCGCAGGGGTCGAGGGCGGGGAGCTGTTTTTT